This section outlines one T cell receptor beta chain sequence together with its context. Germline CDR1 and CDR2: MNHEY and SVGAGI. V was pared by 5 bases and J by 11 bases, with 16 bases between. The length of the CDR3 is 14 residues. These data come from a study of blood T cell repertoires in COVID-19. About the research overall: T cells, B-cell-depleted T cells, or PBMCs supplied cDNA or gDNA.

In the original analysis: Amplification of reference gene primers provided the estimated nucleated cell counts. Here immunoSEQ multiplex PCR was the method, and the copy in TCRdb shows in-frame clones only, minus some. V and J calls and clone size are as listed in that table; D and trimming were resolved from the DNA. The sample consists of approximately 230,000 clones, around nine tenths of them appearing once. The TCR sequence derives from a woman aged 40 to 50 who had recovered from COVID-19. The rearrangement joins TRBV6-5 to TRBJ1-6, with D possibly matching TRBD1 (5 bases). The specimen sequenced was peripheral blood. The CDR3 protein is CASSTGLLQAPLHF. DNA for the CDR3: TGTGCCAGCAGTACGGGCCTCTTACAGGCACCCCTCCACTTT.